The 15 T cell receptor beta chains listed next were all sequenced from one sample in a study of blood T cell repertoires in COVID-19. The method was immunoSEQ multiplex PCR; TCRdb's version includes in-frame clones alone and lacks a portion of them. Of 350,000 or so clones detected, 88% appear once; the ten largest clones hold 1.5% to 2%. What was sequenced was peripheral blood. The receptors derive from a woman aged 25 to 45 with COVID-19, enrolled during active disease.

This clone showed up just once. The chain employs TRBV15 and TRBJ2-3; D gene unclear. CDR3 size: 16 residues. V was clipped by 0 bases and J by 0 bases, with 10 bases between them. Germline CDR1 LNHNV, CDR2 YYDKDF (reference sequence). CDR3 protein: CATSRDRSPSTDTQYF. The CDR3 nucleotides read TGTGCCACCAGCAGAGATCGTAGCCCAAGCACAGATACGCAGTATTTT.

This clone showed up just once. The V gene is TRBV28, the J gene TRBJ1-2; TRBD1 might be the D (6 bases). CDR3 size: 16 residues. Trimming removed 4 bases from V and 5 bases from J, with 20 bases in between. Per the germline V gene, CDR1 is MDHEN and CDR2 is SYDVKM. CDR3 in amino acids: CASSSHLGGAEYGYTF. The CDR3 nucleotides are TGTGCCAGCAGTTCCCACCTTGGGGGGGCGGAATATGGCTACACCTTC.

This clone appeared a single time. The gene calls are TRBV2 and TRBJ1-3; a possible D gene is TRBD1 (5 bases). From germline, CDR1 is SNHLY and CDR2 FYNNEI. V dropped 7 bases and J dropped 4 bases, with 17 bases sitting between them. This CDR3 is built from 15 residues. CDR3 residues: CASILLFRQGNTIYF. CDR3 coding DNA: TGTGCCAGCATTCTCCTATTCCGACAGGGAAACACCATATATTTT.

This rearrangement joins TRBV7-3 to TRBJ1-1; the D gene is possibly TRBD1 (6 bases). Germline loops: CDR1 SGHTA, CDR2 FQGTGA. The CDR3 covers 14 residues. V lost 5 bases to trimming and J lost 10 bases, with 20 bases between them. CDR3: CASSTGQGTGGAFF. The CDR3 nucleotides read TGTGCCAGCAGCACTGGCCAGGGGACGGGAGGAGCTTTCTTT.

This CDR3 is CASSLVADGELFF. CDR3 bases: TGCGCCAGCAGCTTGGTGGCAGACGGGGAGCTGTTTTTT. The chain carries TRBV5-1 and TRBJ2-2; no reliable D call. Germline assignment: CDR1 SGHRS and CDR2 YFSETQ. Trimming removed 0 bases from V and 7 bases from J, with 7 bases in between. The CDR3 is made up of 13 amino acids.

V usage is TRBV7-9 and J usage is TRBJ2-3; D is possibly TRBD2 (5 bases). The CDR3 contains 13 residues. Deletions cut 10 bases from V and 1 base from J, with 12 bases between. Germline V gene data show CDR1 as SEHNR and CDR2 as FQNEAQ (reference sequence). The CDR3 here is CAIVLGGTDTQYF. The CDR3 nucleotides read TGTGCCATCGTACTGGGAGGCACAGATACGCAGTATTTT.

This clone was seen only once. The chain couples TRBV27 to TRBJ2-4; maybe TRBD1 (6 bases). CDR3 length: 12 residues. Looked up from germline, CDR1 is MNHEY and CDR2 is SMNVEV (reference sequence). Trimming took 8 bases from V and 1 from J, leaving 6 bases between them. The CDR3 region is CASQGAKNIQYF. CDR3 bases: TGTGCCAGCCAGGGGGCCAAAAACATTCAGTACTTC.

The chain combines TRBV7-3 with TRBJ2-2; D uncertain. V was clipped by 1 base and J by 4 bases, with 13 bases between them. CDR1 is SGHTA, CDR2 FQGTGA, per germline. The CDR3 has 16 amino acids. CDR3 amino acids: CASSLIPSSGTGELFF. The CDR3 region has the DNA TGTGCCAGCAGCTTAATACCCAGTTCGGGCACCGGGGAGCTGTTTTTT.

V is TRBV24-1 and J is TRBJ1-5; D unclear. Trimming removed 3 bases from V and 1 base from J, with 6 bases in between. Germline values: CDR1 KGHDR, CDR2 SFDVKD. This CDR3 is 14 amino acids long. The CDR3 sequence: CATSDLQSNQPQHF. The CDR3 nucleotides are TGTGCCACCAGTGATCTCCAGAGCAATCAGCCCCAGCATTTT.

The chain combines TRBV28 with TRBJ1-2, with D unresolved. V lost 4 bases to trimming and J lost 5 bases, with 8 bases between them. Germline values: CDR1 MDHEN, CDR2 SYDVKM. CDR3 length: 12 residues. CDR3 DNA: TGTGCCAGCAGTTCCCAGGAATATGGCTACACCTTC. Translated, it gives CASSSQEYGYTF.

The genes are TRBV2 and TRBJ1-3, with 9 nucleotides matching TRBD1. Germline CDR1 reads SNHLY; CDR2 reads FYNNEI. This CDR3 has 15 amino acids. The V gene end was trimmed by 8 bases and the J gene end by 0 bases; junction bases not matched to a gene: 5. CDR3 sequence reads: CASRDRVTSGNTIYF. CDR3 DNA sequence: TGTGCCAGCCGGGACAGGGTCACCTCTGGAAACACCATATATTTT. Drawing the rest from reference TRBV2 and TRBJ1-3, the complete variable domain is EPEVTQTPSHQVTQMGQEVILRCVPISNHLYFYWYRQILGQKVEFLVSFYNNEISEKSEIFDDQFSVERPDGSNFTLKIRSTKLEDSAMYFCASRDRVTSGNTIYFGEGSWLTVV.

The chain joins TRBV18 to TRBJ2-1; 7 positions match TRBD2. The V gene's germline CDR1 is KGHSH and CDR2 LQKENI. This CDR3 region has 14 residues. Trimming at V came to 3 bases and at J to 7 bases, leaving 6 bases not matched to a gene. CDR3 region: CASSPSGTINEQFF. The CDR3 DNA reads TGTGCCAGCTCACCGTCGGGGACTATTAATGAGCAGTTCTTC.

The chain is built from TRBV19 and TRBJ1-5; 7 nucleotides match TRBD1. From germline, CDR1 is LNHDA and CDR2 SQIVND (reference sequence). Unmatched junction bases numbered 9, after V lost 5 bases and J lost 5 bases. The CDR3 is 15 amino acids. The CDR3 sequence: CASSDRVPLDQPQHF. CDR3 nucleotide sequence: TGTGCCAGTAGTGACAGGGTCCCCCTCGATCAGCCCCAGCATTTT.

The V and J genes are TRBV18 and TRBJ1-1, with D uncertain. Trimming shortened V by 3 bases and J by 1 base, and 6 bases separated the two germline ends. This CDR3 spans 13 amino acids. CDR1 and CDR2 from the germline V gene are KGHSH and LQKENI. CDR3 DNA: TGTGCCAGCTCACCCGGGGAGAACACTGAAGCTTTCTTT. Protein: CASSPGENTEAFF.

This chain joins TRBV11-3 and TRBJ2-3; D is perhaps TRBD2 (5 bases). Germline V gene lookup returns CDR1 SGHNT and CDR2 YENEEA. This CDR3 contains 14 residues. V was clipped by 1 base and J by 3 bases, with 8 bases between them. CDR3 amino acids: CASSLGGATDTQYF. CDR3 sequence (DNA): TGTGCCAGCAGCTTAGGGGGAGCGACAGATACGCAGTATTTT.